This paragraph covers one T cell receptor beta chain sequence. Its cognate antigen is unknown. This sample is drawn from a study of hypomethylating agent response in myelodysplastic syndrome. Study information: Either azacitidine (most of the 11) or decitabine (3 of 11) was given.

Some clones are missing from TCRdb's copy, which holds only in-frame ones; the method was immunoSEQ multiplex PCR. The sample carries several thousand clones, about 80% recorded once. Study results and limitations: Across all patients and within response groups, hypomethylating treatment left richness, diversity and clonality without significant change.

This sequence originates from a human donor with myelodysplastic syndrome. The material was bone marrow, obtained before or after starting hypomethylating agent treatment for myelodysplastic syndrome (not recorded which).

DNA of the CDR3: TGCGCCAGCAGCTCGACAGGGTGGGACTGGCCACCCATGAACACTGAAGCTTTCTTT. The encoded protein is CASSSTGWDWPPMNTEAFF. The V gene is TRBV5-1, the J gene TRBJ1-1; 7 bases map to TRBD1. This CDR3 is built from 19 residues. Germline CDR1 and CDR2: SGHRS and YFSETQ. The V segment lost 3 bases and the J segment 0 bases; nucleotides outside the gene matches: 17.